The clone carrying this T cell receptor beta chain was picked up many times. Its antigen remains unidentified. The data were taken from a study of T cells in Graves' hyperthyroidism and ophthalmopathy. General study results and limits: Most clonotypes that expanded in the thyroid above 0.001 also showed up in blood.

The source material, RNA transcripts, was used to amplify TCR beta CDR3 regions. The TCR CDR3 first-round RT-PCR relied on the HTBI primer set. TCRdb redid the calling of the multiplex PCR reads with MiXCR, one entry per CDR3 protein. Of about 110,000 distinct CDR3 sequences detected, approximately 15% appear once; the ten largest clones hold less than 50%. Across 18 months, stable Graves' hyperthyroidism was marked by no progression to ophthalmopathy. Recently diagnosed hyperthyroidism of less than 2 months' duration affected patients aged 18 to 65. CDR1 and CDR2 from the germline V gene are SGHAT and FQNNGV. J lost 8 bases, V lost 5 bases, and 11 bases had no gene match. This CDR3 is built from 15 residues.

The receptor was isolated from a woman between 45 and 60 years old with Graves' hyperthyroidism. Sample: blood. The gene calls are TRBV11-2 and TRBJ1-4; 7 bases are a match to TRBD1. CDR3 in DNA: TGTGCCAGCAGCCCCGACAGGGTCAAAGGCGAAAAACTGTTTTTT. Encoded protein: CASSPDRVKGEKLFF.